This T cell receptor beta chain appears in the sequencing data of a study of early T cells in non-severe SARS-CoV-2 infection. Turning to the study itself: Sequencing of bulk RNA from unsorted whole blood was done, without chain pairing.

Study results and caveats: Private and CD4 specificities were missed by VDJdb matching, which favored anti-spike CD8 responses.

CDR1 is SGHDT, CDR2 YYEEEE, per germline. The CDR3 loop spans 15 amino acids. Trimming removed 1 base at V and 7 bases at J, with 14 bases between. This clonotype was seen ten or more times. Its antigen is currently unknown. Molecules of cDNA were individually given unique molecular identifiers that were attached to them. TCRdb ran MiXCR on the 5' RACE reads and lists one entry per CDR3 protein. The sample has more than 50,000 distinct CDR3 sequences, 12% seen once. The rearrangement uses TRBV5-6 and TRBJ1-4; possibly TRBD1 for D (6 bases). The sequenced sample was whole blood. The receptor was derived from an adult who was a healthcare worker with PCR-confirmed SARS-CoV-2 infection or an uninfected control (not recorded which). CDR3 nucleotide sequence: TGTGCCAGCAGCTTGTTCGGGGGGCCGGGTGAAAAACTGTTTTTT. This translates into CASSLFGGPGEKLFF.